These T cell receptor beta chains were read from a single sample in a study of blood T cells in healthy people across ages. From the 5' RACE reads, TCRdb called clonotypes with MiXCR, one entry per CDR3 protein. Of roughly 1,700,000 distinct CDR3 sequences listed, approximately 30% are singletons. Specimen: blood. Receptors were obtained from a woman aged 25 to 39 in good health. Each CDR3 is given with its conserved first and last residue. The D gene is left open where the match is weak. The size field is filled for only some rows; it gives once, few, many or a size class.

d_gene,abundance,v_gene,j_gene,CDR3aa,CDR3nt
.,.,TRBV20-1,TRBJ2-1,CSAEYETQFF,TGCAGTGCCGAATATGAGACCCAGTTCTTC
TRBD1,many,TRBV29-1,TRBJ2-4,CSVESAFGTGVGKNIQYF,TGCAGCGTTGAATCTGCCTTCGGGACAGGGGTCGGCAAAAACATTCAGTACTTC
.,.,TRBV7-2,TRBJ1-5,CASSLDFSGGDQPQHF,TGTGCCAGCAGCTTAGATTTCTCGGGGGGAGATCAGCCCCAGCATTTT
TRBD2,.,TRBV30,TRBJ2-1,CAWSAWDGGGEQFF,TGTGCCTGGAGTGCCTGGGACGGCGGGGGTGAGCAGTTCTTC
.,few,TRBV7-2,TRBJ1-5,CASSPAGSHQPQHF,TGTGCCAGCAGCCCAGCGGGCTCCCATCAGCCCCAGCATTTT
TRBD2,once,TRBV3-1,TRBJ2-1,CASSQDRAGTQFF,TGTGCCAGCAGCCAAGATCGAGCGGGGACTCAGTTCTTC
.,.,TRBV10-3,TRBJ1-5,CAISDRQRDQPQHF,TGTGCCATCAGTGACCGACAAAGGGATCAGCCCCAGCATTTT
.,few,TRBV29-1,TRBJ1-5,CSVGRWGTESVQPQHF,TGCAGCGTTGGGAGGTGGGGGACCGAGAGTGTTCAGCCCCAGCATTTT
.,few,TRBV29-1,TRBJ1-1,CSVDRPDMNTEAFF,TGCAGCGTTGACAGGCCAGACATGAACACTGAAGCTTTCTTT
TRBD2,.,TRBV3-1,TRBJ2-7,CASSRGRLALTYEQYF,TGTGCCAGCAGCCGGGGGAGACTAGCGTTAACCTACGAGCAGTACTTC
.,.,TRBV9,TRBJ1-2,CASSTGTLGYTF,TGTGCCAGCAGCACCGGGACTCTTGGCTACACCTTC
.,.,TRBV6-5,TRBJ2-2,CASLKENTGELFF,TGTGCCAGCCTAAAGGAAAACACCGGGGAGCTGTTTTTT
.,few,TRBV7-3,TRBJ2-3,CASSDGPSDTQYF,TGTGCCAGCAGCGACGGACCCTCAGATACGCAGTATTTT
.,many,TRBV20-1,TRBJ2-3,CSAPVGGSTDTQYF,TGCAGTGCTCCAGTCGGAGGAAGCACAGATACGCAGTATTTT
TRBD1,once,TRBV6-6,TRBJ1-5,CASSPDRARPQHF,TGTGCCAGCAGCCCAGACAGGGCCCGGCCCCAGCATTTT
.,.,TRBV18,TRBJ2-3,CASSLIATLSTDTQYF,TGTGCCAGCTCACTAATAGCGACCCTTTCCACAGATACGCAGTATTTT
.,.,TRBV4-1,TRBJ2-1,CASSQDRTREETQFF,TGCGCCAGCAGCCAAGATCGAACCAGAGAAGAGACCCAGTTCTTC
TRBD1,few,TRBV9,TRBJ1-6,CASSGGQVRSPLHF,TGTGCCAGCAGCGGAGGACAGGTTCGTTCACCCCTCCACTTT
.,.,TRBV12-3/TRBV12-4,TRBJ1-5,CASSFWGDNQPQHF,TGTGCCAGCAGTTTTTGGGGGGACAATCAGCCCCAGCATTTT
.,few,TRBV10-2,TRBJ2-5,CASSEEGGGGRETQYF,TGCGCCAGCAGTGAGGAAGGGGGCGGCGGGAGGGAGACCCAGTACTTC
TRBD1,few,TRBV20-1,TRBJ2-7,CSASGTGPVGEQYF,TGCAGTGCTAGTGGGACAGGTCCTGTGGGGGAGCAGTACTTC
.,many,TRBV12-3/TRBV12-4,TRBJ2-7,CASAVGGSYEQYF,TGTGCCAGCGCCGTTGGGGGGTCGTACGAGCAGTACTTC
TRBD2,.,TRBV7-2,TRBJ2-7,CASRGGAIGRSNEQYF,TGTGCCAGCCGGGGGGGGGCTATCGGGAGAAGCAATGAGCAGTACTTC
.,few,TRBV6-2/TRBV6-3,TRBJ1-5,CASSYIGQHQPQHF,TGTGCCAGCAGTTACATTGGACAGCATCAGCCCCAGCATTTT
.,many,TRBV7-9,TRBJ2-2,CASSSRMITGELFF,TGTGCCAGCAGCTCGAGGATGATCACCGGGGAGCTGTTTTTT
.,few,TRBV5-5,TRBJ2-7,CASSQTGTRSWWEQYF,TGTGCCAGCAGCCAAACCGGGACCAGATCGTGGTGGGAGCAGTACTTC
.,few,TRBV20-1,TRBJ2-7,CSARHDSCEQYF,TGCAGTGCTAGACATGACTCGTGCGAGCAGTACTTC
.,.,TRBV6-5,TRBJ2-3,CASSRRLSSTDTQYF,TGTGCCAGCAGTCGACGCTTGTCTAGCACAGATACGCAGTATTTT
.,many,TRBV20-1,TRBJ2-3,CSARDLRGTQYF,TGCAGTGCTAGAGATCTTCGGGGTACGCAGTATTTT
.,.,TRBV12-3/TRBV12-4,TRBJ2-1,CASSTRGSDEQFF,TGTGCCAGCAGTACCCGGGGGAGCGATGAGCAGTTCTTC
TRBD2,.,TRBV20-1,TRBJ2-1,CSAPGTRKYNEQFF,TGCAGTGCACCCGGGACTAGAAAATACAATGAGCAGTTCTTC
.,.,TRBV6-5,TRBJ2-6,CASSSQVSGANVPTF,TGTGCCAGCAGTTCCCAAGTGTCCGGGGCCAACGTCCCGACTTTC
TRBD1,.,TRBV2,TRBJ2-7,CASTGRAGGYEQYF,TGTGCCAGCACAGGTCGGGCAGGGGGCTACGAGCAGTACTTC
TRBD2,.,TRBV20-1,TRBJ2-7,CSARGSGGLARDEQYF,TGCAGTGCTAGAGGGAGCGGGGGGCTAGCTAGGGACGAGCAGTACTTC
.,.,TRBV7-3,TRBJ2-1,CASSPSTTEGQFF,TGTGCCAGCAGCCCGTCGACCACCGAGGGGCAGTTCTTC
.,few,TRBV7-9,TRBJ2-4,CASSLAYRVGEQYF,TGTGCCAGCAGCTTAGCCTACAGGGTTGGGGAGCAGTACTTC
.,many,TRBV29-1,TRBJ2-1,CSVDSAGLRYNEQFF,TGCAGCGTTGATTCGGCAGGGTTGCGATACAATGAGCAGTTCTTC
.,once,TRBV20-1,TRBJ2-7,CSARDPTSRSYEQYF,TGCAGTGCTAGAGATCCTACTAGCAGATCCTACGAGCAGTACTTC